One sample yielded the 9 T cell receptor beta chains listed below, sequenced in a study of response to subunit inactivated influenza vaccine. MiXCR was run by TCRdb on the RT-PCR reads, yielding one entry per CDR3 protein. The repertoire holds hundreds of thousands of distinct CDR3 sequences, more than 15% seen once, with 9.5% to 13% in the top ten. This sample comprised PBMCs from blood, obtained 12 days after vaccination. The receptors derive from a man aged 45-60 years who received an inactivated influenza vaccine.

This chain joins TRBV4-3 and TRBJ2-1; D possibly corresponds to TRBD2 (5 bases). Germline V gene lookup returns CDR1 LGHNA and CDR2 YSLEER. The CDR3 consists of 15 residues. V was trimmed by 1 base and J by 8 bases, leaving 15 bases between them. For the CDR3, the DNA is TGCGCCAGCAGCCAAGCCCACCCGGGCGGGCATGAGCAGTTCTTC. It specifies CASSQAHPGGHEQFF.

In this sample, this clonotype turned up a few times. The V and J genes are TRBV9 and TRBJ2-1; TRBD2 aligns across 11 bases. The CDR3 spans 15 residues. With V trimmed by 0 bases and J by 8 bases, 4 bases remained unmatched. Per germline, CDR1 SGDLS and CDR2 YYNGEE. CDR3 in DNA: TGTGCCAGCAGCGTAGGAACTAGCGGGGGTTATGAGCAGTTCTTC. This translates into CASSVGTSGGYEQFF.

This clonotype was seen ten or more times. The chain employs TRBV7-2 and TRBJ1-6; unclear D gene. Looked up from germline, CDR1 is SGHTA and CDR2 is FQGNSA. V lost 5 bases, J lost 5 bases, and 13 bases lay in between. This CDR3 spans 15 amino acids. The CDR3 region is CASSPGRANNSPLHF. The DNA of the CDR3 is TGTGCCAGCAGCCCCGGGAGGGCTAATAATTCACCCCTCCACTTT.

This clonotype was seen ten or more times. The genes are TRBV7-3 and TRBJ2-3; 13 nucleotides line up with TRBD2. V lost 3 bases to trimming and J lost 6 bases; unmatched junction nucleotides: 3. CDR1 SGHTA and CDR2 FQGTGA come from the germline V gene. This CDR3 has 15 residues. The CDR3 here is CASSFGLAGADTQYF. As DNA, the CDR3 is TGTGCCAGCAGCTTCGGACTAGCGGGAGCTGATACGCAGTATTTT.

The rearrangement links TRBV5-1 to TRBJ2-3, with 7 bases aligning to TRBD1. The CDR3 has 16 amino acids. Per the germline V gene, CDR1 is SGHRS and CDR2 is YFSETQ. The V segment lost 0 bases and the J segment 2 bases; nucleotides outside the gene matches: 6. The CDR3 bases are TGCGCCAGCAGCTTGGCCTGGCAGGGGGTCACAGATACGCAGTATTTT. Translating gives CASSLAWQGVTDTQYF.

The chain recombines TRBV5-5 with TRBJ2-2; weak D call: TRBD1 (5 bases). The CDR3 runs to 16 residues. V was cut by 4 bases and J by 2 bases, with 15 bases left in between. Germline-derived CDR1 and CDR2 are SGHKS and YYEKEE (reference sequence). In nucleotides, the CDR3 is TGTGCCAGCAGCCACATCAGGGCTTCAAACACCGGGGAGCTGTTTTTT. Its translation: CASSHIRASNTGELFF.

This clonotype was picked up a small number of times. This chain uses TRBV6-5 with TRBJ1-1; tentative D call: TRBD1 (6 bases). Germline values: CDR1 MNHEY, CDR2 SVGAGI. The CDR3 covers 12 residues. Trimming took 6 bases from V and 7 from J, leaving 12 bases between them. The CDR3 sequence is CASRLQGHEAFF. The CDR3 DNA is TGTGCCAGCAGATTACAGGGCCATGAAGCTTTCTTT.

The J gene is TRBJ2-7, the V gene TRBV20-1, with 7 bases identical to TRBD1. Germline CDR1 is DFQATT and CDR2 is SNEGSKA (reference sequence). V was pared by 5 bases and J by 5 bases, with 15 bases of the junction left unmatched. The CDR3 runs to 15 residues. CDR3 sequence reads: CSASPRTGNIHEQYF. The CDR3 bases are TGCAGTGCTTCTCCACGGACAGGCAATATTCACGAGCAGTACTTC.

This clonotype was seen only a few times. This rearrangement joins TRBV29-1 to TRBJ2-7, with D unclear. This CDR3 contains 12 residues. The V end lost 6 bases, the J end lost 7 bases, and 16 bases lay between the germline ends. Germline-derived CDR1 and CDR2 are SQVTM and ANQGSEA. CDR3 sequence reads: CSVVDAGSEQYF. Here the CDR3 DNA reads TGCAGCGTCGTCGACGCTGGGTCTGAGCAGTACTTC.